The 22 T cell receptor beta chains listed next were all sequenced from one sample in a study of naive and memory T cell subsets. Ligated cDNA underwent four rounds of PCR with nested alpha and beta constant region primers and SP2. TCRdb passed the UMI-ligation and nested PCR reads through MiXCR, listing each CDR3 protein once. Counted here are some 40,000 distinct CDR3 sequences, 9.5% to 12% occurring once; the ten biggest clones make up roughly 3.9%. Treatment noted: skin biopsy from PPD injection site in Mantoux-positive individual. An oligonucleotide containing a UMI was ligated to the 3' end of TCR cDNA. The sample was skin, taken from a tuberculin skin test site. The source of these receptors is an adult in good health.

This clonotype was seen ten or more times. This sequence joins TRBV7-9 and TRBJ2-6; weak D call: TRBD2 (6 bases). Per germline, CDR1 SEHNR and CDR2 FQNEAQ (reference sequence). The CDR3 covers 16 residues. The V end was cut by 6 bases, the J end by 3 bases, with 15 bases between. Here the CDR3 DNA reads TGTGCCAGCAGTCGGTGGGGGGACGTTGGGGCCAACGTCCTGACTTTC. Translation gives CASSRWGDVGANVLTF.

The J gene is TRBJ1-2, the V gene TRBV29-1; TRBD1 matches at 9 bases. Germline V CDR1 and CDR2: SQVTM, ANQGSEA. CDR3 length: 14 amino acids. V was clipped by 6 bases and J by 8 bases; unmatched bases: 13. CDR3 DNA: TGCAGCGTCGACCCCCCGGGACAGGGTAGGGGCTACACCTTC. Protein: CSVDPPGQGRGYTF.

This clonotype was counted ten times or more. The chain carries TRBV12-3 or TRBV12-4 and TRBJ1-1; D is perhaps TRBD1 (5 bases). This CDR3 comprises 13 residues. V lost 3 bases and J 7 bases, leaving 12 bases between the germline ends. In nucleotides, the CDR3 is TGTGCCAGCAGTTTGTTTCAGGGAGTTGAAGCTTTCTTT. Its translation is CASSLFQGVEAFF.

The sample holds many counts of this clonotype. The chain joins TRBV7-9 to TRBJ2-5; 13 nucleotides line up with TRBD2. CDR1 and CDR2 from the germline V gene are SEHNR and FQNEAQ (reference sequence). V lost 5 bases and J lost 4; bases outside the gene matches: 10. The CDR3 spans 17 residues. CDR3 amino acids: CASSRGTSGIRRETQYF. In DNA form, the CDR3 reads TGTGCCAGCAGCCGCGGGACTAGCGGGATCCGGCGAGAGACCCAGTACTTC.

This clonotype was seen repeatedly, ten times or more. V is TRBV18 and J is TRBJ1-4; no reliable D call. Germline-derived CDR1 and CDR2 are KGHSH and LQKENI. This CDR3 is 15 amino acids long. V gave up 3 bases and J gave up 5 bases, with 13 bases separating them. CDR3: CASSPPGRLNEKLFF. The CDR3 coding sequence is TGTGCCAGCTCACCCCCGGGGAGGCTAAATGAAAAACTGTTTTTT. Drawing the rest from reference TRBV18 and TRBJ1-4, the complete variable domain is NAGVMQNPRHLVRRRGQEARLRCSPMKGHSHVYWYRQLPEEGLKFMVYLQKENIIDESGMPKERFSAEFPKEGPSILRIQQVVRGDSAAYFCASSPPGRLNEKLFFGSGTQLSVL.

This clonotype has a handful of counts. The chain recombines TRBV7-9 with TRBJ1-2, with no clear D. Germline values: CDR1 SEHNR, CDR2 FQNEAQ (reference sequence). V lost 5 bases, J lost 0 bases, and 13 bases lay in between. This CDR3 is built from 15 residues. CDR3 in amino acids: CASSLFDNSNYGYTF. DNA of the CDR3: TGTGCCAGCAGCCTTTTCGATAATTCTAACTATGGCTACACCTTC.

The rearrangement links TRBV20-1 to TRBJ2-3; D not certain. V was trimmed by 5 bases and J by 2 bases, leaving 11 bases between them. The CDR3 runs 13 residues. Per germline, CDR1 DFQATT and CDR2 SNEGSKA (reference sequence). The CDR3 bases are TGCAGTGCTCGTCTATTAAACACAGATACGCAGTATTTT. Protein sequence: CSARLLNTDTQYF.

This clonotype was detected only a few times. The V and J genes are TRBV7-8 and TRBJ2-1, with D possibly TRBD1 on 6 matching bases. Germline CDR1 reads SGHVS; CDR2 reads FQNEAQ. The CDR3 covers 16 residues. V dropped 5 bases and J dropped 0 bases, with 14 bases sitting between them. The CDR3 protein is CASSPDSQSSYNEQFF. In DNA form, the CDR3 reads TGTGCCAGCAGCCCGGACAGCCAAAGCTCCTACAATGAGCAGTTCTTC.

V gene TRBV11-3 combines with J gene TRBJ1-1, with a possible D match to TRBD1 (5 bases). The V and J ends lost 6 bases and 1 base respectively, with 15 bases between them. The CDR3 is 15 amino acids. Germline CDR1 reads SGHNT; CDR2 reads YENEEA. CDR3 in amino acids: CASRGVGKGNTEAFF. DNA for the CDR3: TGTGCCAGCAGGGGGGTAGGCAAGGGGAACACTGAAGCTTTCTTT. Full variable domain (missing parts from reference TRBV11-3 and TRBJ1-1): EAGVVQSPRYKIIEKKQPVAFWCNPISGHNTLYWYLQNLGQGPELLIRYENEEAVDDSQLPKDRFSAERLKGVDSTLKIQPAELGDSAVYLCASRGVGKGNTEAFFGQGTRLTVV.

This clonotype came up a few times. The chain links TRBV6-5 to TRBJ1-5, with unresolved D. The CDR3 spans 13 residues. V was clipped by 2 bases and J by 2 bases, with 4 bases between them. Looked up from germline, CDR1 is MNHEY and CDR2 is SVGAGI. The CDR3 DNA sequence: TGTGCCAGCAGTTACGGCGGCAATCAGCCCCAGCATTTT. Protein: CASSYGGNQPQHF.

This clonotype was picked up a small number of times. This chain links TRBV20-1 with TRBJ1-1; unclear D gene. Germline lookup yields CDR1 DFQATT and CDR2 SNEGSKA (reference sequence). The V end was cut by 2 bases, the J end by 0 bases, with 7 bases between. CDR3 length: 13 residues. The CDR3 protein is CSARRQLNTEAFF. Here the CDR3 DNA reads TGCAGTGCTAGACGGCAATTGAACACTGAAGCTTTCTTT.

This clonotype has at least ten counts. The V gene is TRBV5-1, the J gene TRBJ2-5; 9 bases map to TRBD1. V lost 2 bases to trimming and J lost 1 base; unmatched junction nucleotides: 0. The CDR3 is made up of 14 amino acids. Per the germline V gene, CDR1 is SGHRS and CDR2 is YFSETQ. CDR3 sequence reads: CASSLQGAQETQYF. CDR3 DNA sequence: TGCGCCAGCAGCTTACAGGGGGCCCAAGAGACCCAGTACTTC.

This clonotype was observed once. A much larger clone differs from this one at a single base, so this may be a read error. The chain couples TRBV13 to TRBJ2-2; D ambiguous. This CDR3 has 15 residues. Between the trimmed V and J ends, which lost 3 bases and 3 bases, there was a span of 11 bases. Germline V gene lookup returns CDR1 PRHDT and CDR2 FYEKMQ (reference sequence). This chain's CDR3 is CASSFGVWDTGELFF. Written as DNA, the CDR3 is TGTGCCAGCAGCTTTGGGGTATGGGACACCGGGGAGCTGTTTTTT.

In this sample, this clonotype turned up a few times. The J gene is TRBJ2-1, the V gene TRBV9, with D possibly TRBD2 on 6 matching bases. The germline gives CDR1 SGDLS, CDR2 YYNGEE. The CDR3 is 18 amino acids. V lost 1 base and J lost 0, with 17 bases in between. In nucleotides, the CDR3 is TGTGCCAGCAGCGTACGCCCGAACGGGGGAAGCTCCTACAATGAGCAGTTCTTC. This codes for CASSVRPNGGSSYNEQFF.

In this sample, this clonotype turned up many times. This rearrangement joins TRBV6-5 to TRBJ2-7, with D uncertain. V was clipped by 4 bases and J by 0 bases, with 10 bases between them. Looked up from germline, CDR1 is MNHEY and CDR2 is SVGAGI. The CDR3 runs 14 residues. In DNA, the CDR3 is TGTGCCAGCAGTTTCATCCTAGACTCCTACGAGCAGTACTTC. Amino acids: CASSFILDSYEQYF.

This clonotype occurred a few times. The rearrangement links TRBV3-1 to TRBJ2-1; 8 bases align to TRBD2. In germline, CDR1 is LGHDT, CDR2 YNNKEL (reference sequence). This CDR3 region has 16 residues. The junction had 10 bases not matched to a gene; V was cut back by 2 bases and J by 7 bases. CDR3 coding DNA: TGTGCCAGCAGCCAACTCTTTAGCGGGATAAGGAATGAGCAGTTCTTC. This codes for CASSQLFSGIRNEQFF.

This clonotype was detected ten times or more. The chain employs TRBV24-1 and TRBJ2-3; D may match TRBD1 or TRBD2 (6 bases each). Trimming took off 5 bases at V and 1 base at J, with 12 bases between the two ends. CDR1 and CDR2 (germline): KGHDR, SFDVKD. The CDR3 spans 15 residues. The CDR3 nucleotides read TGTGCCACCAGTGGAGGAGGGGGTGGCACAGATACGCAGTATTTT. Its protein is CATSGGGGGTDTQYF.

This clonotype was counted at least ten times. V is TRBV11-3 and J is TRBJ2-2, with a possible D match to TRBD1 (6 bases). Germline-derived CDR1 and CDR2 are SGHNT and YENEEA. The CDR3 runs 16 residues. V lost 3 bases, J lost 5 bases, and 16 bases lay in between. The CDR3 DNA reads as TGTGCCAGCAGCTTCCAGACAGGCTTAAGGACCGGGGAGCTGTTTTTT. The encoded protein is CASSFQTGLRTGELFF.

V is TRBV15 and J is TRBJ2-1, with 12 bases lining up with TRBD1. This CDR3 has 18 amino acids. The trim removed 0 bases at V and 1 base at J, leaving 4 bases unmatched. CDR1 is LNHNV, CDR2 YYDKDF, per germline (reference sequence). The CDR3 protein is CATSRDRGQGASYNEQFF. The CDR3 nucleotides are TGTGCCACCAGCAGAGACCGGGGACAGGGGGCTTCCTACAATGAGCAGTTCTTC.

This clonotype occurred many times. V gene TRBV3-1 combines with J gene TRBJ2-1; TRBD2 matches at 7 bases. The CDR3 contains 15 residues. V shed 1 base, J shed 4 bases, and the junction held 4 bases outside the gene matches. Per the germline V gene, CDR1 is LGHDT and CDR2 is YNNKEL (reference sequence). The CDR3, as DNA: TGTGCCAGCAGCCAAGGTCTAGCGGAGTACAATGAGCAGTTCTTC. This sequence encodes CASSQGLAEYNEQFF.

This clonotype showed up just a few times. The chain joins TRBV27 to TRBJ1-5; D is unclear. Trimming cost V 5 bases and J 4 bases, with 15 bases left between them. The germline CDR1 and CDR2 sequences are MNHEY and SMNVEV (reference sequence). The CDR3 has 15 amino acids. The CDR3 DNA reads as TGTGCCAGCAGTGACTACCACGGGCCGAATCAGCCCCAGCATTTT. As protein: CASSDYHGPNQPQHF.

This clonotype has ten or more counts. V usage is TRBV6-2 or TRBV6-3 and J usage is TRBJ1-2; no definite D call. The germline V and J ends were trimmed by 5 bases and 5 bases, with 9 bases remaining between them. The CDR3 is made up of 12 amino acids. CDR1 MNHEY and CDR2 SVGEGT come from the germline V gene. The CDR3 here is CASSPSTYGYTF. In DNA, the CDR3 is TGTGCCAGCAGTCCCAGTACTTATGGCTACACCTTC.